This TCR beta chain was sequenced during a study of T-cell memory formation after mild COVID-19. V lost 2 bases, J lost 1 base, and 5 bases lay in between. The CDR3 covers 13 residues. Germline V gives CDR1 SGHAT, CDR2 FQNNGV. This clonotype was found many times. 5'RACE with constant-segment primers yielded barcoded, UMI-tagged TCR alpha and TCR beta cDNA libraries. TCRdb fed the 5' RACE reads into MiXCR, producing one record per CDR3 protein. The top ten hold roughly 14% of the sample, which has roughly 320,000 distinct CDR3 sequences, approximately 29% seen once. The chain has TRBV11-2 and TRBJ1-1; D is unresolved. The sequence derives from an adult woman who had mild COVID-19 (a few samples of this study predate the infection). Cell type and time point are not known. Sequenced sample: PBMCs or a T cell subset sorted from them (not recorded which). CDR3 DNA: TGTGCCAGCAGCTTACAAGCGAACACTGAAGCTTTCTTT. Translation: CASSLQANTEAFF.